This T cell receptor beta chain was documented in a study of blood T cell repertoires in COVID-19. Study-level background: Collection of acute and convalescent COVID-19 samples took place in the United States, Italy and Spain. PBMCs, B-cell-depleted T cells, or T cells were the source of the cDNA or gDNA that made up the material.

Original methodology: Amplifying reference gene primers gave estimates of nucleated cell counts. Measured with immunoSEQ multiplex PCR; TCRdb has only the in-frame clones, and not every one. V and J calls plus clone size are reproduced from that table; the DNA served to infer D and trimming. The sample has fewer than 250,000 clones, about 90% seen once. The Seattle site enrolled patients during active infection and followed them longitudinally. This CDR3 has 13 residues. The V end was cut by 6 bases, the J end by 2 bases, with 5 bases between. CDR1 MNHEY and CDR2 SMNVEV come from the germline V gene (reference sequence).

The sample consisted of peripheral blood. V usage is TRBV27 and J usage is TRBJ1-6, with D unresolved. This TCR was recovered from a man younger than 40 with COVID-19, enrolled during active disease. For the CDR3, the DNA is TGTGCCAGCAGCCTAACCTATAATTCACCCCTCCACTTT. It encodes CASSLTYNSPLHF.